This record looks at one TCR beta chain sequence and its context. Its matching antigen is unknown. Unique molecular identifiers tagged the TCRbeta library. In TCRdb, the PCR reads were re-called with MiXCR into one record per CDR3 protein. The sample yields about a million distinct CDR3 sequences, 25% to 30% seen once. The CDR3 is 16 residues long. Germline V gene sequence: CDR1 DFQATT, CDR2 SNEGSKA (reference sequence). Trimming cost V 6 bases and J 0 bases, with 19 bases left between them. These data originate in a study of T-cell reconstitution after alpha-beta-depleted transplantation in children. Study conclusions and caveats: T-cell numbers and diversity one year post-transplant derived largely from freshly generated T cells.

Here the sequenced sample was PBMCs, mostly from graft donor cells, taken 360 days after TCRalphabeta/CD19-depleted stem cell transplant. The genes are TRBV20-1 and TRBJ2-3, with D perhaps assigned TRBD1 or TRBD2 (6 bases each). This clonotype was sampled from a boy younger than two who had a stem cell transplant for SCID, so the T cells may come from the graft donor. CDR3 in DNA: TGCAGTGCCCGAAGCCGGGGGCCCGCGAGCACAGATACGCAGTATTTT. Its protein product is CSARSRGPASTDTQYF.